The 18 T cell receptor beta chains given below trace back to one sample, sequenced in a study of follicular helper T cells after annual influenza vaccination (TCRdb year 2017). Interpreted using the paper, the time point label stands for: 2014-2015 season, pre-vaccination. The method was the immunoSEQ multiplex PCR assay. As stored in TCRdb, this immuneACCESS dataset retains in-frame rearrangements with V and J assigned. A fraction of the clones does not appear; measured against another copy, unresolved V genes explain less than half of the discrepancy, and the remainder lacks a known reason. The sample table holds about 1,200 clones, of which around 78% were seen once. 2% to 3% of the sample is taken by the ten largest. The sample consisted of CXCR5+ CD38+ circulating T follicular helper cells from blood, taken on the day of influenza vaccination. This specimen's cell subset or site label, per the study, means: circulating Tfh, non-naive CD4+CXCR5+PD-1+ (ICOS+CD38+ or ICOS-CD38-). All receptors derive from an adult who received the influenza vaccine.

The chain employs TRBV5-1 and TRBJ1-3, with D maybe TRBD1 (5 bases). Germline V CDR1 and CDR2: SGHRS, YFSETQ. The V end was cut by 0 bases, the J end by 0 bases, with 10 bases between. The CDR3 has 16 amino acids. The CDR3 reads CASSLESGGSGNTIYF. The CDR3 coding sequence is TGCGCCAGCAGCTTGGAATCGGGGGGCTCTGGAAACACCATATATTTT.

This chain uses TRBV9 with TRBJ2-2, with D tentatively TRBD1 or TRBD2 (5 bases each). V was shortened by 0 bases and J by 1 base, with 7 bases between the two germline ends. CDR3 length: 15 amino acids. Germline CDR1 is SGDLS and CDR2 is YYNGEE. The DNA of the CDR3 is TGTGCCAGCAGCGTAGAGGGGAGGAACACCGGGGAGCTGTTTTTT. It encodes CASSVEGRNTGELFF.

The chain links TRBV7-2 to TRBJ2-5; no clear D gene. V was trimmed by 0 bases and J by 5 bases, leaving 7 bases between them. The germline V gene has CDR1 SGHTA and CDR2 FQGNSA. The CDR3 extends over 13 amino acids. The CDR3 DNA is TGTGCCAGCAGCTTAGCGCCTCGGGAGACCCAGTACTTC. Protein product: CASSLAPRETQYF. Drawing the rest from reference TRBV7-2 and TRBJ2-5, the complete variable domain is GAGVSQSPSNKVTEKGKDVELRCDPISGHTALYWYRQSLGQGLEFLIYFQGNSAPDKSGLPSDRFSAERTGGSVSTLTIQRTQQEDSAVYLCASSLAPRETQYFGPGTRLLVL.

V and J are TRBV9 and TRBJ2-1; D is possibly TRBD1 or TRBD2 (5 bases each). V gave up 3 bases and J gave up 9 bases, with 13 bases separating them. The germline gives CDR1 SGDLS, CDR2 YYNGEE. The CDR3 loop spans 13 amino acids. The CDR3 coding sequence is TGTGCCAGCAGCGCGGGACCTTTGGGTGAGCAGTTCTTC. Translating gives CASSAGPLGEQFF. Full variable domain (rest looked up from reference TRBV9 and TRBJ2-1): DSGVTQTPKHLITATGQRVTLRCSPRSGDLSVYWYQQSLDQGLQFLIQYYNGEERAKGNILERFSAQQFPDLHSELNLSSLELGDSALYFCASSAGPLGEQFFGPGTRLTVL.

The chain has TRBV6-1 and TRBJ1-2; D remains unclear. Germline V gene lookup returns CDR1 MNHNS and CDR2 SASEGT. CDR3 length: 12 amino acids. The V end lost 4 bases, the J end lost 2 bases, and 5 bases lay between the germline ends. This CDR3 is CASSGENYGYTF. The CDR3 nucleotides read TGTGCCAGCAGTGGAGAGAACTATGGCTACACCTTC.

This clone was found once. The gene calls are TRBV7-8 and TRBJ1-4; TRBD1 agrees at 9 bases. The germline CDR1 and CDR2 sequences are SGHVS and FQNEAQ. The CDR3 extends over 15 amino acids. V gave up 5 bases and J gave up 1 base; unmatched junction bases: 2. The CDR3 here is CASSLGQGTNEKLFF. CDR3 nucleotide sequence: TGTGCCAGCAGCCTGGGACAGGGAACTAATGAAAAACTGTTTTTT.

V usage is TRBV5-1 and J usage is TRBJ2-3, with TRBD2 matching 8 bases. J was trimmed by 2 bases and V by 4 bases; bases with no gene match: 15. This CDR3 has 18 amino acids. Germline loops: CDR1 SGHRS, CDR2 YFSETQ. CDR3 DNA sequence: TGCGCCAGCAGCCCCTCCGGCTGGCGGGGGGCCTACACAGATACGCAGTATTTT. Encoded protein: CASSPSGWRGAYTDTQYF. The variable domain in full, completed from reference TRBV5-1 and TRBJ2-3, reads KAGVTQTPRYLIKTRGQQVTLSCSPISGHRSVSWYQQTPGQGLQFLFEYFSETQRNKGNFPGRFSGRQFSNSRSEMNVSTLELGDSALYLCASSPSGWRGAYTDTQYFGPGTRLTVL.

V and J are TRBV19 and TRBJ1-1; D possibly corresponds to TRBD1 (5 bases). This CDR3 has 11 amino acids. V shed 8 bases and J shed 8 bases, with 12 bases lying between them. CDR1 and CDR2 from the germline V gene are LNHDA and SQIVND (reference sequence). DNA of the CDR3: TGTGCCAGTCGGGGCCTATTAGAAGCTTTCTTT. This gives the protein CASRGLLEAFF.

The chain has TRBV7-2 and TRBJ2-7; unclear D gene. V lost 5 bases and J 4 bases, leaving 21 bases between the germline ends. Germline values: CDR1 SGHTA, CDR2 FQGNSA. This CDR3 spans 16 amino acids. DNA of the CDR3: TGTGCCAGCAGCCCCCAGCGTTCAGGAAAAAATTACGAGCAGTACTTC. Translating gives CASSPQRSGKNYEQYF.

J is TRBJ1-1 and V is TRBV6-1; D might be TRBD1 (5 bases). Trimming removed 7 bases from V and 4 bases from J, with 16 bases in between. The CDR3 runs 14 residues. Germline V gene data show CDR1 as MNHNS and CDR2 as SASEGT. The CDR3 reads CASTQKGLTTEAFF. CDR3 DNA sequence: TGTGCCAGCACCCAGAAGGGACTCACCACTGAAGCTTTCTTT.

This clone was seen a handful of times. This CDR3 reads CASSLFAGGAYVTYEQYF. The CDR3 DNA reads as TGTGCCAGCAGTTTATTCGCAGGGGGAGCGTACGTGACCTACGAGCAGTACTTC. The V call is TRBV27, the J call TRBJ2-7; 7 nucleotides match TRBD1. Germline V CDR1 and CDR2: MNHEY, SMNVEV (reference sequence). The CDR3 has 18 amino acids. J lost 2 bases, V lost 1 base, and 14 bases had no gene match.

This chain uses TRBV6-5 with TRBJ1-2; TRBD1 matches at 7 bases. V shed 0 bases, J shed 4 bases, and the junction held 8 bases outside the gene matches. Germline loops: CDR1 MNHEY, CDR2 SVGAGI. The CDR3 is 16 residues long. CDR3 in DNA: TGTGCCAGCAGTTACTCGGGACAGCCCATGGGCTATGGCTACACCTTC. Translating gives CASSYSGQPMGYGYTF.

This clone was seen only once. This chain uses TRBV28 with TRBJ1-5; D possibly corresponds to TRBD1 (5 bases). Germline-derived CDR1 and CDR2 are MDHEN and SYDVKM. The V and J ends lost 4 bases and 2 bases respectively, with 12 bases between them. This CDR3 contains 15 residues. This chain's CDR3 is CASSSDAGGNQPQHF. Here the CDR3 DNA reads TGTGCCAGCAGTTCGGACGCGGGGGGCAATCAGCCCCAGCATTTT.

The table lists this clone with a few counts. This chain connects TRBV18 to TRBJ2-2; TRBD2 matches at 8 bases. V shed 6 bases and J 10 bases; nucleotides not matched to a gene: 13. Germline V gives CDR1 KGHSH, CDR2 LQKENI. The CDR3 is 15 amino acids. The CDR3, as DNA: TGTGCCAGCTCTCAGGAGAGCGGGGGCCAGACGGAGCTGTTTTTT. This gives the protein CASSQESGGQTELFF.

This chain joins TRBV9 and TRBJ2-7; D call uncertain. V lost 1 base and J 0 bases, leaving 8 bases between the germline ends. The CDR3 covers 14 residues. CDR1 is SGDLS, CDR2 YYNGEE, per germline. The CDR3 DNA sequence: TGTGCCAGCAGCGTAAGCGTGGGCTCCTACGAGCAGTACTTC. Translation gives CASSVSVGSYEQYF. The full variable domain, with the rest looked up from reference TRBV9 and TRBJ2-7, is DSGVTQTPKHLITATGQRVTLRCSPRSGDLSVYWYQQSLDQGLQFLIQYYNGEERAKGNILERFSAQQFPDLHSELNLSSLELGDSALYFCASSVSVGSYEQYFGPGTRLTVT.

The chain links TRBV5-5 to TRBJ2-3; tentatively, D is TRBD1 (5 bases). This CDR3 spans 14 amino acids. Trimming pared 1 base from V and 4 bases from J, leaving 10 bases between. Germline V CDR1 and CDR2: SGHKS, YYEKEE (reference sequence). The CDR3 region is CASSLSQGSDTQYF. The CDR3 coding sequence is TGTGCCAGCAGCTTGTCCCAGGGTTCAGATACGCAGTATTTT. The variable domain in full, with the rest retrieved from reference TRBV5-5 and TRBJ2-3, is DAGVTQSPTHLIKTRGQQVTLRCSPISGHKSVSWYQQVLGQGPQFIFQYYEKEERGRGNFPDRFSARQFPNYSSELNVNALLLGDSALYLCASSLSQGSDTQYFGPGTRLTVL.

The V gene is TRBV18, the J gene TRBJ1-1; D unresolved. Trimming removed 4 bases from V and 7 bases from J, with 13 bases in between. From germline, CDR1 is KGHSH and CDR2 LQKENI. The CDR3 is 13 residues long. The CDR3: CASSRGEADEAFF. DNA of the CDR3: TGTGCCAGCTCACGGGGAGAAGCAGATGAAGCTTTCTTT.

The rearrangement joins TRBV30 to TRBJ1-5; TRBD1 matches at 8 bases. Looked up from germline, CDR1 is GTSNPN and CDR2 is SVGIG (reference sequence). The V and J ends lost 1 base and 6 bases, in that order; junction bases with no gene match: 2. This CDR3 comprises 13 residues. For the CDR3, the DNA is TGTGCCTGGAGTGGAACAGGGGGTCAGCCCCAGCATTTT. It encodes CAWSGTGGQPQHF.